These T cell receptor beta chains were read from a single sample in a study of OX40 agonist ivuxolimab in advanced cancers. The protocol was immunoSEQ multiplex PCR, while the TCRdb copy is restricted to in-frame clones and leaves out a portion. The sample records some 44,000 clones, approximately 83% being singletons. The specimen comprised CD4+ or CD8+ T cells sorted from blood, sampled in a trial of the OX40 agonist ivuxolimab. These receptors were collected from an adult with an advanced solid tumor such as melanoma, head and neck, liver or kidney cancer. Each CDR3 is given with its conserved first and last residue. Each record gives: J gene, D gene, clone size, V gene, CDR3 DNA, CDR3 protein. The D gene is left open where the match is weak. Size tells how often a clone was seen (once, few, many) or the class of an expanded clone, and some rows leave it out.

>TRBJ2-3|NA|NA|TRBV10-3
TGTGCCATCAAAGGCGGCACAGATACGCAGTATTTT
CAIKGGTDTQYF
>TRBJ2-1|TRBD1|NA|TRBV30
TGTGCCTGGAGTCCCCGGGACAGGGGGGTGAATGAGCAGTTCTTC
CAWSPRDRGVNEQFF
>TRBJ1-2|NA|few|TRBV7-2
TGTGCCAGCAGCATTCCGGGGCCGGCATATGGCTACACCTTC
CASSIPGPAYGYTF
>TRBJ1-1|TRBD1|once|TRBV6-8
TGTGCCAGCAGGCCTGAGGACAGGGGGAACACTGAAGCTTTCTTT
CASRPEDRGNTEAFF
>TRBJ2-2|TRBD2|NA|TRBV5-1
TGCGCCAGCAGCCATTATTTAGCGGGGGACGACACCGGGGAGCTGTTTTTT
CASSHYLAGDDTGELFF
>TRBJ2-5|NA|NA|TRBV7-9
TGTGCCAGCAGCTCGGTGGCCAGACAAGAGACCCAGTACTTC
CASSSVARQETQYF
>TRBJ2-2|TRBD2|NA|TRBV6-1
TGTGCCAGCAGGGAACAAGGTGGCGGGGGGGCCGCCCGTCACCCCGGGGAGCTGTTTTTT
CASREQGGGGAARHPGELFF
>TRBJ2-2|TRBD2|NA|TRBV9
TGTGCCAGCAGCTGGGGGGGAAACACCGGGGAGCTGTTTTTT
CASSWGGNTGELFF
>TRBJ2-7|NA|NA|TRBV7-8
TGTGCCAGTCGACTCAGGGGGGGCTACGAGCAGTACTTC
CASRLRGGYEQYF
>TRBJ2-7|NA|NA|TRBV2
TGTGCCAGCAGTGAAGTCTCCAGGGTAGGACACGAGCAGTACTTC
CASSEVSRVGHEQYF
>TRBJ2-1|NA|NA|TRBV9
TGTGCCAGCAGCGCCTACGTTCGGGAAGAGCAGTTCTTC
CASSAYVREEQFF
>TRBJ2-1|TRBD2|NA|TRBV30
TGTGCCTGGAGGTTCGCGGGAGGCCCCTACAATGAGCAGTTCTTC
CAWRFAGGPYNEQFF
>TRBJ2-6|TRBD1|NA|TRBV7-2
TGTGCCAGCAGCCACGGGACAGGGGCGTCTTCTGGGGCCAACGTCCTGACTTTC
CASSHGTGASSGANVLTF
>TRBJ1-1|NA|NA|TRBV14
TGTGCCAGCAGCCAAGTGGGCGGTTTCGGGAGCACTGAAGCTTTCTTT
CASSQVGGFGSTEAFF
>TRBJ1-5|NA|NA|TRBV5-1
TGCGCCAGCAGCTTGATGGCGGGCGACGGGCAGCCCCAGCATTTT
CASSLMAGDGQPQHF
>TRBJ2-7|TRBD2|NA|TRBV11-2
TGTGCCAGCAGCCAGGCTAGCGGGGGGATTTCCTACGAGCAGTACTTC
CASSQASGGISYEQYF
>TRBJ2-5|NA|NA|TRBV29-1
TGCAGCGTGATAGGCAGGGGGGGGGAGACCCAGTACTTC
CSVIGRGGETQYF
>TRBJ2-3|NA|NA|TRBV5-4
TGTGCCAGCAGCGGGCCCAGCACAGATACGCAGTATTTT
CASSGPSTDTQYF
>TRBJ2-7|NA|NA|TRBV5-1
TGCGCCAGTACCGGCAGTCCCTCAGGCGAGCAGTACTTC
CASTGSPSGEQYF
>TRBJ1-1|NA|once|TRBV6-5
TGTGCCAGCAGTTACTACGGCCAGGGAGGTACTGAAGCTTTCTTT
CASSYYGQGGTEAFF
>TRBJ1-1|NA|NA|TRBV5-8
TGTGCCAGCAGCTTGGGTGAGAGCAGACCAAACACTGAAGCTTTCTTT
CASSLGESRPNTEAFF
>TRBJ1-5|NA|few|TRBV10-3
TGTGCCATCAGTGAGGGACAGACCTTAAATCAGCCCCAGCATTTT
CAISEGQTLNQPQHF
>TRBJ2-3|TRBD2|NA|TRBV9
TGTGCCAGCAGCGTAGGCGCGGGAGCTTGGGGCACAGATACGCAGTATTTT
CASSVGAGAWGTDTQYF
>TRBJ1-1|NA|NA|TRBV7-2
TGTGCCAGCAGCTCAGGGGTGGGGAAAGCTTTCTTT
CASSSGVGKAFF
>TRBJ2-5|TRBD2|NA|TRBV18
TGTGCCAGCTCACCCCTTAGCGGGAGCGGAGAGACCCAGTACTTC
CASSPLSGSGETQYF
>TRBJ2-1|TRBD1|few|TRBV18
TGTGCCAGCTCACCACGGGACAGGGACTACAATGAGCAGTTCTTC
CASSPRDRDYNEQFF
>TRBJ1-6|TRBD1|NA|TRBV7-9
TGTGCCAGCAGGGTTACAGGGGAAAATAATTCACCCCTCCACTTT
CASRVTGENNSPLHF
>TRBJ1-2|TRBD1|once|TRBV9
TGTGCCAGCAGCGTTGGGACAGCGTACGTAGCGGGTGACACCTTC
CASSVGTAYVAGDTF
>TRBJ2-3|TRBD1|few|TRBV29-1
TGCAGCGTTGATAGGGACAGGGCTGGAGATACGCAGTATTTT
CSVDRDRAGDTQYF
>TRBJ2-5|TRBD2|NA|TRBV2
TGTGCCAGCCGCGGGCTAGCGGGAGATCTGCGAGTCCAGTACTTC
CASRGLAGDLRVQYF
>TRBJ1-1|NA|NA|TRBV7-8
TGTGCCAGCAGCCGCCAGCCGGAGGCGGGGGTCACTGAAGCTTTCTTT
CASSRQPEAGVTEAFF
>TRBJ2-1|TRBD2|NA|TRBV15
TGTGCCACCAGCAGAGTAACTAGCGGGAGAATAGGCAATGAGCAGTTCTTC
CATSRVTSGRIGNEQFF
>TRBJ1-4|TRBD1|NA|TRBV25-1
TGTGCCAGCAGACCGACAGGGGCGGTAGAAAAACTGTTTTTT
CASRPTGAVEKLFF
>TRBJ1-6|NA|NA|TRBV21-1
TGTGCCAGCAGCAAGGGAAATAGGGTCTATAATTCACCCCTCCACTTT
CASSKGNRVYNSPLHF
>TRBJ2-7|NA|NA|TRBV14
TGTGCCAGCAGCCAACTCTACGAGCAGTACTTC
CASSQLYEQYF
>TRBJ2-5|NA|NA|TRBV7-2
TGTGCCAGCAGCTCCATATATCACCCATCCCAAGCAGAACAAGAGACCCAGTACTTC
CASSSIYHPSQAEQETQYF
>TRBJ1-5|NA|NA|TRBV7-9
TGTGCCAGCAGCCGTACGGGATTAAATCAGCCCCAGCATTTT
CASSRTGLNQPQHF
>TRBJ2-2|NA|NA|TRBV13
TGTGCCAGCACAAGGGGGTCGTCGTTTCGGGAGCTGTTTTTT
CASTRGSSFRELFF
>TRBJ1-5|NA|NA|TRBV30
TGTGCCTGGAGTTCAGGCGGGGGTGACCAGCCCCAGCATTTT
CAWSSGGGDQPQHF
>TRBJ1-2|TRBD1|NA|TRBV2
TGTGCCAGCAGGGAACAGGGGGCCTTCTATGGCTACACCTTC
CASREQGAFYGYTF
>TRBJ1-1|TRBD1|NA|TRBV6-6
TGTGCCAGCAGCCATTTCGACAGGGGGATGAACACTGAAGCTTTCTTT
CASSHFDRGMNTEAFF
>TRBJ2-7|NA|once|TRBV4-1
TGCGCCAGCAGCCTTCCCATAGGCGCTCTCCCCTCCTACGAGCAGTACTTC
CASSLPIGALPSYEQYF
>TRBJ2-5|NA|NA|TRBV5-4
TGTGCCAGCAGCTTGGCCGGGCAAGGAGGAGGGGAGACCCAGTACTTC
CASSLAGQGGGETQYF
>TRBJ2-2|TRBD2|NA|TRBV13
TGTGCCAGCAGTTTTCCAGCCGGGGGGTCGACCGGGGAGCTGTTTTTT
CASSFPAGGSTGELFF
>TRBJ1-2|NA|NA|TRBV4-1
TGCGCCAGCAGCCAAGCCACGGAGGCGTATGGCTACACCTTC
CASSQATEAYGYTF
>TRBJ1-5|TRBD1|NA|TRBV6-6
TGTGCCAGCAGGTCGGGACAGGCCGGCAATCCGCCCCAGCATTTT
CASRSGQAGNPPQHF
>TRBJ2-1|NA|once|TRBV4-2
TGTGCCAGCAGCCAAGAGGTCCGGACTAACTCCTACAATGAGCAGTTCTTC
CASSQEVRTNSYNEQFF
>TRBJ2-3|TRBD2|NA|TRBV7-2
TGTGCCAGCAGCTTAGCCCTAGCGGGGGTTAGCACAGATACGCAGTATTTT
CASSLALAGVSTDTQYF